These 28 T cell receptor beta chains were sequenced from one sample in a study of T cells in tumors after PD-1 blockade. The protocol was immunoSEQ multiplex PCR, while the TCRdb copy is restricted to in-frame clones and leaves out a portion. The sample has roughly 60,000 clones, around 80% seen once. The sample in question was PBMCs, obtained before anti-PD-1 treatment. The receptors were gathered from a human donor with basal cell carcinoma.

CDR3 DNA sequence: TGTGCCAGCAGTTCACTAGCGGGGTACGATACGCAGTATTTT. This translates into CASSSLAGYDTQYF. The chain couples TRBV3-1 (or the pseudogene TRBV3-2) to TRBJ2-3, with TRBD2 identical over 10 bases. The CDR3 has 14 residues. CDR1 and CDR2 from the germline V gene are LGHDT and YNNKEL (reference sequence). V trimming: 6 bases; J trimming: 6 bases; junction bases outside the gene matches: 6.

For this clone: An end of the junction differs from the germline gene, which may be a read error. The rearrangement uses TRBV27 and TRBJ1-1; 9 bases are a match to TRBD1. Germline V gives CDR1 MNHEY, CDR2 SMNVEV (reference sequence). The CDR3 runs 16 residues. This CDR3 is CAGRKQGALYNTEAFF. The CDR3 DNA follows: TGTGCCGGCAGAAAACAGGGGGCGCTTTATAACACTGAAGCTTTCTTT.

This chain uses TRBV7-9 with TRBJ1-1; D remains ambiguous. Looked up from germline, CDR1 is SEHNR and CDR2 is FQNEAQ (reference sequence). The CDR3 totals 14 residues. Trimming pared 7 bases from V and 6 bases from J, leaving 18 bases between. The CDR3 region has the DNA TGTGCCAGCACCCTGTCGATAGGGATCGCTGAAGCTTTCTTT. This translates into CASTLSIGIAEAFF.

This clone occurred a few times. The chain is built from TRBV2 and TRBJ2-7; D is undetermined. The CDR3 length is 13 residues. V was clipped by 5 bases and J by 6 bases, with 14 bases between them. Germline V gives CDR1 SNHLY, CDR2 FYNNEI. The DNA of the CDR3 is TGTGCCAGCAGTCCCCGAGAGGTGAGCGAGCAGTACTTC. Amino acid sequence: CASSPREVSEQYF.

This sequence joins TRBV10-2 and TRBJ2-2; TRBD1 matches 8 bases. The V and J ends lost 4 bases and 5 bases, in that order; junction bases with no gene match: 6. Germline CDR1 is WSHSY and CDR2 is SAAADI. The CDR3 is 15 amino acids. Here the CDR3 DNA reads TGCGCCAGCAGTGTTGGACAGGGTCGGACCGGGGAGCTGTTTTTT. As protein: CASSVGQGRTGELFF.

The chain joins TRBV4-1 to TRBJ1-5, with D tentatively TRBD1 (5 bases). Deletions cut 2 bases from V and 4 bases from J, with 15 bases between. Germline-derived CDR1 and CDR2 are MGHRA and YSYEKL. This CDR3 has 16 amino acids. The CDR3 loop is CASSQYSGPLNQPQHF. The CDR3 bases are TGCGCCAGCAGCCAATATTCGGGACCGCTAAATCAGCCCCAGCATTTT.

This clone was observed a few times. J is TRBJ2-3 and V is TRBV29-1; 11 bases are shared with TRBD2. Germline CDR1 is SQVTM and CDR2 is ANQGSEA. CDR3 size: 15 residues. Trimming at V came to 6 bases and at J to 5 bases, leaving 10 bases not matched to a gene. CDR3 sequence reads: CSVARLAGRVDTQYF. In nucleotides, the CDR3 is TGCAGCGTCGCCCGACTAGCGGGGCGGGTAGATACGCAGTATTTT.

In this sample, this clone turned up once. The chain couples TRBV12-3 or TRBV12-4 to TRBJ2-3, with D possibly matching TRBD2 (7 bases). Trimming stripped 6 bases from V and 5 bases from J, with 12 bases between. The CDR3 is 13 residues long. The CDR3 region is CASRRGAVDTQYF. DNA of the CDR3: TGTGCCAGCAGACGGGGGGCGGTAGATACGCAGTATTTT.

The chain joins TRBV2 to TRBJ1-2; the match to TRBD1 covers 7 bases. The V gene end was trimmed by 5 bases and the J gene end by 6 bases; junction bases not matched to a gene: 6. CDR1 and CDR2 (germline): SNHLY, FYNNEI. This CDR3 comprises 13 residues. CDR3 sequence (DNA): TGTGCCAGCAGTCCCCGGGACAGTAATGGCTACACCTTC. Protein product: CASSPRDSNGYTF. The entire variable domain, with the rest obtained from reference TRBV2 and TRBJ1-2, is as follows: EPEVTQTPSHQVTQMGQEVILRCVPISNHLYFYWYRQILGQKVEFLVSFYNNEISEKSEIFDDQFSVERPDGSNFTLKIRSTKLEDSAMYFCASSPRDSNGYTFGSGTRLTVV.

The CDR3 sequence is CASSDSTVLHRCSNQPQHF. In DNA form, the CDR3 reads TGTGCCAGCAGTGACTCCACAGTGCTGCACCGGTGTAGCAATCAGCCCCAGCATTTT. This chain connects TRBV6-4 to TRBJ1-5, with D uncertain. Deletions cut 0 bases from V and 0 bases from J, with 18 bases between. This CDR3 is 19 amino acids long. Germline-derived CDR1 and CDR2 are MRHNA and SNTAGT.

The gene calls are TRBV5-6 and TRBJ2-7; 9 nucleotides align to TRBD2. CDR1 is SGHDT, CDR2 YYEEEE, per germline. Unmatched junction bases numbered 6, after V lost 2 bases and J lost 0 bases. The CDR3 spans 16 residues. DNA of the CDR3: TGTGCCAGCAGCTTTAAGCGGGGGGACCCCTCCTACGAGCAGTACTTC. Translation: CASSFKRGDPSYEQYF.

The chain uses TRBV5-1 and TRBJ2-2; 7 bases map to TRBD2. Trimming removed 0 bases from V and 6 bases from J; junction bases left unmatched: 2. CDR1 SGHRS and CDR2 YFSETQ come from the germline V gene. The CDR3 runs 14 residues. CDR3 sequence reads: CASSLATSSGELFF. The CDR3 DNA is TGCGCCAGCAGCTTGGCGACTAGCTCCGGGGAGCTGTTTTTT.

V gene TRBV7-2 combines with J gene TRBJ2-3; D may be TRBD2 (6 bases). Trimming shortened V by 5 bases and J by 0 bases, and 18 bases separated the two germline ends. The CDR3 consists of 17 residues. The germline V gene encodes CDR1 SGHTA and CDR2 FQGNSA. The CDR3 loop reads CASSLVGVGTSTDTQYF. CDR3 bases: TGTGCCAGCAGCCTAGTGGGGGTGGGGACTAGCACAGATACGCAGTATTTT.

In this sample, this clone turned up once. Different DNA sequences within this sample yield the same CDR3. The CDR3 protein is CASSVEGIGSYEQYF. CDR3 sequence (DNA): TGTGCCAGCAGCGTAGAGGGAATTGGATCCTACGAGCAGTACTTC. The rearrangement joins TRBV9 to TRBJ2-7, with unresolved D. The CDR3 consists of 15 residues. V shed 0 bases and J shed 1 base, with 11 bases lying between them. From germline, CDR1 is SGDLS and CDR2 YYNGEE.

This clone was detected only a few times. V is TRBV19 and J is TRBJ1-1, with D perhaps matching TRBD1 (5 bases). Between the trimmed V and J ends, which lost 7 bases and 2 bases, there was a span of 8 bases. CDR1 is LNHDA and CDR2 is SQIVND in the germline V gene (reference sequence). The CDR3 totals 12 residues. The CDR3 region has the DNA TGTGCCAGTACTGACAGAAACACTGAAGCTTTCTTT. Protein: CASTDRNTEAFF.

In this sample, this clone turned up a few times. The rearrangement links TRBV19 to TRBJ1-3; D call uncertain. The CDR3 has 11 amino acids. Germline CDR1 LNHDA, CDR2 SQIVND (reference sequence). Trimming removed 1 base at V and 8 bases at J, with 3 bases between. CDR3 bases: TGTGCCAGTAGTATAGGGGACACCATATATTTT. This sequence encodes CASSIGDTIYF.

V is TRBV24-1 and J is TRBJ2-1; D is ambiguous. CDR3 length: 13 amino acids. V was pared by 3 bases and J by 9 bases, with 11 bases between. Germline values: CDR1 KGHDR, CDR2 SFDVKD. CDR3 bases: TGTGCCACCAGTGATAACAATCGTCCTGAGCAGTTCTTC. As protein: CATSDNNRPEQFF.

V is TRBV10-2 and J is TRBJ2-1, with D possibly matching TRBD2 (6 bases). The CDR3 is 14 residues long. The V gene lost 6 bases and the J gene lost 4 bases, with 13 bases spanning the gap. In germline, CDR1 is WSHSY, CDR2 SAAADI. The chain's CDR3 is CASRPGLSYNEQFF. The DNA of the CDR3 is TGCGCCAGCAGGCCGGGACTTAGTTACAATGAGCAGTTCTTC.

The rearrangement links TRBV5-1 to TRBJ1-4, with D unresolved. This CDR3 spans 13 amino acids. Looked up from germline, CDR1 is SGHRS and CDR2 is YFSETQ. Trimming removed 3 bases at V and 5 bases at J, with 8 bases between. CDR3 in amino acids: CASSSQTNEKLFF. CDR3 nucleotide sequence: TGCGCCAGCAGCTCTCAGACCAATGAAAAACTGTTTTTT.

The V and J genes are TRBV14 and TRBJ2-5; 9 positions agree with TRBD1. The CDR3 covers 16 residues. CDR1 and CDR2 (germline): SGHDN, FVKESK. Trimming at V came to 5 bases and at J to 4 bases, leaving 11 bases not matched to a gene. The CDR3 loop reads CASSVGTGSYGETQYF. The DNA of the CDR3 is TGTGCCAGCAGCGTCGGGACAGGGTCTTATGGAGAGACCCAGTACTTC.

The chain recombines TRBV11-1 with TRBJ2-1; D is perhaps TRBD1 (6 bases). The CDR3 runs 16 residues. Trimming took 3 bases from V and 7 from J, leaving 19 bases between them. From germline, CDR1 is SGHAT and CDR2 FQDESV (reference sequence). The DNA of the CDR3 is TGTGCCAGCAGCTTCATACAGGGTTCAGGAAATAATGAGCAGTTCTTC. Protein sequence: CASSFIQGSGNNEQFF.

The chain couples TRBV6-6 to TRBJ1-1; D remains ambiguous. With 7 bases removed from V and 2 bases from J, the gap between germline ends came to 17 bases. CDR1 MNHNY and CDR2 SVGAGI come from the germline V gene (reference sequence). The CDR3 is 15 residues long. CDR3: CASNTRQRFNTEAFF. CDR3 in DNA: TGTGCCAGCAACACCCGGCAGAGATTTAACACTGAAGCTTTCTTT.

In its sample, this clone was seen a few times. The V and J genes are TRBV2 and TRBJ2-1; possibly TRBD1 for D (6 bases). Between the trimmed V and J ends, which lost 7 bases and 8 bases, there was a span of 12 bases. The CDR3 runs 12 residues. Germline V gives CDR1 SNHLY, CDR2 FYNNEI. The CDR3 sequence is CASMRAGDEQFF. The CDR3 region has the DNA TGTGCCAGCATGAGGGCAGGGGATGAGCAGTTCTTC.

The rearrangement joins TRBV4-2 to TRBJ2-5; D ambiguous. Germline V gene data show CDR1 as LGHNA and CDR2 as YNFKEQ. The CDR3 covers 16 residues. V dropped 0 bases and J dropped 1 base, with 12 bases sitting between them. The CDR3, as DNA: TGTGCCAGCAGCCAAGATCTGTCCAGAACCCAAGAGACCCAGTACTTC. It is translated as CASSQDLSRTQETQYF.

This rearrangement joins TRBV7-6 to TRBJ1-4; possibly TRBD1 for D (6 bases). With 4 bases removed from V and 6 bases from J, the gap between germline ends came to 12 bases. This CDR3 is 14 amino acids long. Germline V gene data show CDR1 as SGHVS and CDR2 as FNYEAQ. The CDR3 DNA sequence: TGTGCCAGCAGCTCCTGGGACATTGATGAAAAACTGTTTTTT. It translates to CASSSWDIDEKLFF.

This chain uses TRBV19 with TRBJ1-5, with a possible D match to TRBD1 (6 bases). Germline V gene lookup returns CDR1 LNHDA and CDR2 SQIVND (reference sequence). The CDR3 is 15 residues long. The V gene lost 5 bases and the J gene lost 1 base, with 12 bases spanning the gap. The CDR3 spells CASSAGTISNQPQHF. In DNA, the CDR3 is TGTGCCAGTAGTGCGGGGACAATAAGCAATCAGCCCCAGCATTTT. The complete variable domain, with remaining parts taken from reference TRBV19 and TRBJ1-5, reads DGGITQSPKYLFRKEGQNVTLSCEQNLNHDAMYWYRQDPGQGLRLIYYSQIVNDFQKGDIAEGYSVSREKKESFPLTVTSAQKNPTAFYLCASSAGTISNQPQHFGDGTRLSIL.

This clone was observed a few times. The chain uses TRBV6-5 and TRBJ2-5; no definite D call. Germline V gene lookup returns CDR1 MNHEY and CDR2 SVGAGI. There are 13 residues in the CDR3. V dropped 2 bases and J dropped 5 bases, with 9 bases sitting between them. The CDR3 coding sequence is TGTGCCAGCAGTTACAATGTTGGGGAGACCCAGTACTTC. Translated, it gives CASSYNVGETQYF.

V is TRBV5-1 and J is TRBJ2-7, with D tentatively TRBD2 (6 bases). The V gene's germline CDR1 is SGHRS and CDR2 YFSETQ. The CDR3 is 13 residues long. Trimming left V 3 bases short and J 5 bases short, with 12 bases between. The CDR3 region is CASSYGGGDEQYF. In DNA, the CDR3 is TGCGCCAGCAGCTACGGGGGAGGTGACGAGCAGTACTTC.